The entry below gives a single T cell receptor (beta chain) sequence along with its context. Run at survey level, the immunoSEQ assay was version v3.0. The data were produced by immunoSEQ multiplex PCR, yet TCRdb's version contains in-frame clones alone and is incomplete. The sample gives tens of thousands of clones, about 86% of which show up once; approximately 15% is in the top ten. The data belong to a study of long-term antiretroviral therapy in people with HIV. All donors provided no fewer than one pre-ART and no fewer than two post-ART PBMC samples. Before they underwent DNA extraction, samples held roughly 0.95-11 million cryopreserved PBMC. Per the germline V gene, CDR1 is MNHEY and CDR2 is SVGAGI. V was shortened by 4 bases and J by 3 bases, with 15 bases between the two germline ends. The length of the CDR3 is 15 residues.

The sample consisted of unsorted PBMCs, taken 1.2 years after starting antiretroviral therapy. The sequence came from a man aged 45 to 65 with HIV. The rearrangement links TRBV6-5 to TRBJ1-1; D is possibly TRBD1 (6 bases). CDR3 amino acids: CASSLRGGDYTEAFF. The CDR3 nucleotides are TGTGCCAGCAGTTTAAGGGGGGGGGACTACACTGAAGCTTTCTTT.